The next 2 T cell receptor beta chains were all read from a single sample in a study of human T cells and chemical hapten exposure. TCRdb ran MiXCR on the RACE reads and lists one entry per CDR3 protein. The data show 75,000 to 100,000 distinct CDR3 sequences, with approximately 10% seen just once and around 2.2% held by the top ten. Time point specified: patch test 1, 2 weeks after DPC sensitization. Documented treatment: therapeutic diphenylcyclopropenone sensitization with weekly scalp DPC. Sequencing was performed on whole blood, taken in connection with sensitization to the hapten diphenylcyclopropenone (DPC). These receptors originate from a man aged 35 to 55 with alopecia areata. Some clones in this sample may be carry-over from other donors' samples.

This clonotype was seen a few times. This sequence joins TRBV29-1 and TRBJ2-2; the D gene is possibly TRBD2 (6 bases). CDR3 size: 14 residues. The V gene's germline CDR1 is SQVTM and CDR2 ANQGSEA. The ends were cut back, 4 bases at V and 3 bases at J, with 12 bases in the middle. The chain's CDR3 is CSVAFRRDTGELFF. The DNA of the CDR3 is TGCAGCGTTGCCTTCAGGAGGGACACCGGGGAGCTGTTTTTT.

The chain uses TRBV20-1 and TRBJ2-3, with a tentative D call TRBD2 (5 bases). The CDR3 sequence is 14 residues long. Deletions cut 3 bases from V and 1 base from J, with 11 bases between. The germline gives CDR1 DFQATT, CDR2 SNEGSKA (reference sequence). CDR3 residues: CSASPLAGTDTQYF. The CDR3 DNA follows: TGCAGTGCTAGTCCCCTAGCAGGCACAGATACGCAGTATTTT.